This is a list of T cell receptor beta chains from one sample in a study of shared clonotypes between healthy human individuals. The method was immunoSEQ multiplex PCR; TCRdb's version includes in-frame clones alone and lacks a portion of them. The table lists a few million clones, 80% to 95% of them singletons. Sample: naive CD4+ T cells from PBMCs. These TCRs come from a man between 18 and 29 years old in good health. Some clones in this sample may be carry-over from other donors' samples. The CDR3 runs from the conserved cysteine through the conserved F or W. D genes are given only for firm matches. The listing skips clone size in some rows; elsewhere it reads once, few, many or a size class.

J	size	V	D	DNA	CDR3
TRBJ1-2	-	TRBV5-4	-	TGTGCCAGCAGCTTAGGGGGTAGCTCTGGCTACACCTTC	CASSLGGSSGYTF
TRBJ2-7	once	TRBV28	-	TGTGCCAGCACCTCAAGGGGAGCAGGGGGGCTAGAGCAGTACTTC	CASTSRGAGGLEQYF
TRBJ1-4	-	TRBV4-1	-	TGCGCCAGCAGCGTGCTGATGAACGAAAAACTGTTTTTT	CASSVLMNEKLFF
TRBJ2-1	-	TRBV5-1	TRBD2	TGCGCCAGCAGCTCCGGGACTAGCGGCACGAATGAGCAGTTCTTC	CASSSGTSGTNEQFF
TRBJ2-4	-	TRBV25-1	TRBD1	TGTGCCAGCAGACCAGGGGGCGCGGCCAAAAACATTCAGTACTTC	CASRPGGAAKNIQYF
TRBJ1-5	-	TRBV4-2	-	TGTGCCAGCAGCCAAGATGGGCTCGCTCGGCATCAGCCCCAGCATTTT	CASSQDGLARHQPQHF
TRBJ2-7	-	TRBV11-2	-	TGTGCCAGCAGCTCAGCAAACCTCTTAGGGTACGAGCAGTACTTC	CASSSANLLGYEQYF
TRBJ2-6	once	TRBV6-1	-	TGTGCCAGCAGTGGGTCCGCTGGGGCCAACGTCCTGACTTTC	CASSGSAGANVLTF
TRBJ1-2	-	TRBV7-6	TRBD1	TGTGCCAGCAGCTCAACGGACAGGGGAGACGGCTACACCTTC	CASSSTDRGDGYTF
TRBJ1-5	few	TRBV9	TRBD1	TGTGCCAGCAGCTCAACAGGGGATAGCCAGCCCCAGCATTTT	CASSSTGDSQPQHF
TRBJ1-1	-	TRBV27	TRBD1	TGTGCCAGCAGTTTCCTAGGGCAGGGGGCGATAACTTTCTTT	CASSFLGQGAITFF
TRBJ1-1	-	TRBV7-2	-	TGTGCCAGCAGCTTAAGCCGGACATCTCTTGAAGCTTTCTTT	CASSLSRTSLEAFF
TRBJ2-7	-	TRBV5-1	-	TGCGCCAGCAGCTTATGGGATTCCTACGAGCAGTACTTC	CASSLWDSYEQYF
TRBJ2-3	-	TRBV28	TRBD2	TGTGCCAGCCTGACTAGCGGGAGATCTGCAGATACGCAGTATTTT	CASLTSGRSADTQYF
TRBJ2-3	-	TRBV5-1	TRBD2	TGCGCCAGCAGCTTGGGACTAGCGGGAAGCGCAGATACGCAGTATTTT	CASSLGLAGSADTQYF
TRBJ1-2	-	TRBV2	-	TGTGCCAGCTGGGGGCGGGAAGGCTACACCTTC	CASWGREGYTF
TRBJ1-1	few	TRBV29-1	TRBD1	TGCAGCGTTGAGAGGGACAGGAACACTGAAGCTTTCTTT	CSVERDRNTEAFF
TRBJ1-2	-	TRBV7-9	TRBD1	TGTGCCAGCAGCTACCAGGGGGCTAGAACTGGCTACACCTTC	CASSYQGARTGYTF
TRBJ2-7	-	TRBV7-9	TRBD2	TGTGCCAGCAGCTACGGACTAGTTGGTACCTACGAGCAGTACTTC	CASSYGLVGTYEQYF
TRBJ2-3	-	TRBV25-1	-	TGTGCCAGCCTCAGTGGGTACACAGATACGCAGTATTTT	CASLSGYTDTQYF
TRBJ1-3	-	TRBV5-1	-	TGCGCCAGCGCTGCGGGAACTGGAAACACCATATATTTT	CASAAGTGNTIYF
TRBJ1-1	-	TRBV5-1	-	TGCGCCAGCAGCTTGGAGAAGAGTGAAGCTTTCTTT	CASSLEKSEAFF
TRBJ2-3	-	TRBV5-1	TRBD2	TGCGCCAGCAGCTTGGGGGGACTAGCGGTTAGCACAGATACGCAGTATTTT	CASSLGGLAVSTDTQYF
TRBJ2-3	-	TRBV19	TRBD2	TGTGCCAGTAGTAGAGGACTAGCGGCGAGCACAGATACGCAGTATTTT	CASSRGLAASTDTQYF
TRBJ1-1	few	TRBV30	-	TGTGCCTGGAGTGTAGGGCTGTTGAACACTGAAGCTTTCTTT	CAWSVGLLNTEAFF
TRBJ2-4	once	TRBV19	TRBD1	TGTGCCAGTAGCCCGGGACAGCTTCAGAGTAGTTTTCAGTACTTC	CASSPGQLQSSFQYF
TRBJ2-3	-	TRBV30	TRBD2	TGTGCCTGGAGTGTGGCGGGAGGGTATACGCAGTATTTT	CAWSVAGGYTQYF
TRBJ1-1	-	TRBV9	-	TGTGCCAGCAGCGTAGGTAACATGAACACTGAAGCTTTCTTT	CASSVGNMNTEAFF
TRBJ2-7	-	TRBV30	-	TGTGCCTGGACCCGAGGAATTACGAAGGAGCAGTACTTC	CAWTRGITKEQYF
TRBJ2-2	-	TRBV5-6	-	TGTGCCAGCAGCTTGGTTAATCTAGCGTCGACGAACACCGGGGAGCTGTTTTTT	CASSLVNLASTNTGELFF
TRBJ1-5	-	TRBV5-8	-	TGTGCCAGCAGCTTGGGGCAGGGGACCTATCAGCCCCAGCATTTT	CASSLGQGTYQPQHF
TRBJ2-7	-	TRBV28	-	TGTGCCAGCAGCCATGGGGACTCAGGGTTTTACGAGCAGTACTTC	CASSHGDSGFYEQYF
TRBJ2-3	-	TRBV15	TRBD2	TGTGCCACCAGCCACCGACTAGCGGGAGTGACAGATACGCAGTATTTT	CATSHRLAGVTDTQYF
TRBJ2-2	-	TRBV7-2	-	TGTGCCAGCAGCTTAGGGGACCCTAGCGTCGCCGGGGAGCTGTTTTTT	CASSLGDPSVAGELFF